This T cell receptor (beta chain) stems from a study of cytomegalovirus exposure and HLA in healthy donors. Researchers ran the PCR with 60 Vbeta and 13 Jbeta primers. Produced via immunoSEQ multiplex PCR; TCRdb's table is partial and in-frame only. The sample has about 120,000 clones, more than 70% seen once. This clonotype originated in a human donor in good health. Sequencing input: PBMCs.

The CDR3 reads CASSQEATSGGPRYNEQFF. The CDR3 nucleotides read TGTGCCAGCAGCCAAGAGGCGACTAGCGGGGGGCCACGATACAATGAGCAGTTCTTC. This chain joins TRBV4-2 and TRBJ2-1; 13 bases are a match to TRBD2. V shed 0 bases and J 4 bases; nucleotides not matched to a gene: 9. Germline V gene data show CDR1 as LGHNA and CDR2 as YNFKEQ. The CDR3 is 19 amino acids.